The 10 T cell receptor beta chains below all came from one sample that was sequenced in a study of shared clonotypes between healthy human individuals. Method: immunoSEQ multiplex PCR; TCRdb's copy keeps in-frame clones and lacks some. This sample yields millions of clones, of which 95% are seen a single time; 0.1% to 0.15% belongs to the top ten. The sequenced sample consisted of naive CD4+ T cells sorted from blood. Subset described: CD45RA+ positively selected. The origin of the receptors is a young man in good health.

This rearrangement joins TRBV5-1 to TRBJ2-2, with 10 nucleotides matching TRBD1. The CDR3 has 16 residues. Trimming cost V 1 base and J 5 bases; bases outside gene matches: 5. Per the germline V gene, CDR1 is SGHRS and CDR2 is YFSETQ. Here the CDR3 DNA reads TGCGCCAGCAGCTTGCCGGGACAGGGGAGGACCGGGGAGCTGTTTTTT. This translates into CASSLPGQGRTGELFF.

The chain uses TRBV19 and TRBJ2-1; a weak D match, TRBD2 (6 bases). CDR1 LNHDA and CDR2 SQIVND come from the germline V gene (reference sequence). The CDR3 spans 14 residues. V dropped 6 bases and J dropped 8 bases, with 17 bases sitting between them. CDR3 loop: CASSRDSRVHEQFF. The DNA of the CDR3 is TGTGCCAGTAGCCGGGACTCTAGGGTACATGAGCAGTTCTTC.

V and J are TRBV21-1 and TRBJ2-7. TRBV21-1 is assigned pseudogene status. The CDR3 is 13 amino acids. The CDR3 reads CASSKTDTYEQYF. The DNA of the CDR3 is TGTGCCAGCAGCAAGACTGACACATACGAGCAGTACTTC.

This clone was detected ten times or more. The CDR3 loop reads CASSLAGERDTEAFF. The CDR3 nucleotides are TGTGCCAGCAGCTTGGCAGGGGAGAGGGACACTGAAGCTTTCTTT. V gene TRBV5-8 combines with J gene TRBJ1-1; tentative D call: TRBD1 (6 bases). The CDR3 loop spans 15 amino acids. Germline CDR1 reads SGHTS; CDR2 reads YDEGEE. Trimming removed 0 bases from V and 3 bases from J, with 12 bases in between.

This clone has more than one count but fewer than ten. This rearrangement joins TRBV18 to TRBJ1-5; TRBD1 might be the D (5 bases). CDR1 and CDR2 (germline): KGHSH, LQKENI. V was cut by 2 bases and J by 3 bases, with 8 bases left in between. The CDR3 is 14 residues long. The CDR3 sequence: CASSPGANNQPQHF. The DNA for the CDR3 is TGTGCCAGCTCACCAGGGGCGAACAATCAGCCCCAGCATTTT.

V usage is TRBV6-5 and J usage is TRBJ2-1, with 7 bases lining up with TRBD1. Germline values: CDR1 MNHEY, CDR2 SVGAGI. After removal of 8 bases from V and 9 bases from J, the junction contained 10 bases not matched to a gene. CDR3 size: 13 residues. CDR3 sequence: CASLRQGAGEQFF. The CDR3 region has the DNA TGTGCCAGCCTTCGACAGGGAGCCGGTGAGCAGTTCTTC.

The chain employs TRBV28 and TRBJ1-1; tentatively, D is TRBD1 (5 bases). Germline lookup yields CDR1 MDHEN and CDR2 SYDVKM. This CDR3 is 13 amino acids long. Deletions cut 2 bases from V and 6 bases from J, with 10 bases between. The DNA of the CDR3 is TGTGCCAGCAGTTTAGGGACCTATCCTGAAGCTTTCTTT. This codes for CASSLGTYPEAFF.

The J gene is TRBJ2-5, the V gene TRBV18; TRBD1 matches at 8 bases. The CDR3 consists of 16 residues. Germline CDR1 reads KGHSH; CDR2 reads LQKENI. V was clipped by 4 bases and J by 1 base; unmatched bases: 8. CDR3 coding DNA: TGTGCCAGCTCACGAAACGTGGGACAGGCCCAAGAGACCCAGTACTTC. Its translation is CASSRNVGQAQETQYF.

In regard to this clone: Other DNA variants within this sample encode the same CDR3. J is TRBJ1-1 and V is TRBV6-5; no clear D. CDR1 is MNHEY, CDR2 SVGAGI, per germline. The CDR3 contains 13 residues. V gave up 2 bases and J gave up 1 base, with 5 bases separating them. DNA of the CDR3: TGTGCCAGCAGTTACGCCCGGAACACTGAAGCTTTCTTT. As protein: CASSYARNTEAFF.

In DNA form, the CDR3 reads TGTGCCAGCAGTGCGCGACGGAGCTACGAGCAGTACTTC. Residues: CASSARRSYEQYF. The V call is TRBV6-1, the J call TRBJ2-7, with no clear D. V was pared by 4 bases and J by 3 bases, with 10 bases between. Germline loops: CDR1 MNHNS, CDR2 SASEGT. The CDR3 covers 13 residues.